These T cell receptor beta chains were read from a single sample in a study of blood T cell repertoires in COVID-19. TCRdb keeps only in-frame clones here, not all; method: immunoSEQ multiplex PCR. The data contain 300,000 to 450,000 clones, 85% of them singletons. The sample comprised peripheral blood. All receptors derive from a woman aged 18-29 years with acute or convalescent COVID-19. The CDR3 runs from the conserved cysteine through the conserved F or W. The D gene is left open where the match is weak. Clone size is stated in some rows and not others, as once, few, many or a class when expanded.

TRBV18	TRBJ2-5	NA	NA	CASSPPIPARGESKETQYF	TGTGCCAGCTCACCACCTATACCCGCCAGGGGCGAATCTAAAGAGACCCAGTACTTC
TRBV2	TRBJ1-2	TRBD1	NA	CASRDEDREGYTF	TGTGCCAGCAGGGACGAGGACAGGGAGGGCTACACCTTC
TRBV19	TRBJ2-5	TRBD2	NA	CASSPGGLAGVETQYF	TGTGCCAGTAGTCCAGGGGGTCTAGCGGGAGTGGAGACCCAGTACTTC
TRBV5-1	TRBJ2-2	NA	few	CASSPGTQNTGELFF	TGCGCCAGCAGCCCCGGGACACAGAACACCGGGGAGCTGTTTTTT
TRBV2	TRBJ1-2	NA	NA	CASRTTGYGYTF	TGTGCCAGCAGGACAACAGGGTATGGCTACACCTTC
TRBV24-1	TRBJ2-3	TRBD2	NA	CATSDAPGTSGTDTQYF	TGTGCCACCAGTGATGCCCCCGGGACTAGCGGTACAGATACGCAGTATTTT
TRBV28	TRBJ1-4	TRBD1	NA	CASSPGDRMNEKLFF	TGTGCCAGCAGTCCAGGGGACAGGATGAATGAAAAACTGTTTTTT
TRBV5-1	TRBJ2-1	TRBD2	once	CASSPRTSGSPSDEQFF	TGCGCCAGCAGCCCCCGGACTAGCGGGAGTCCATCTGATGAGCAGTTCTTC
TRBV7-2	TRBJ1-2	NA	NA	CASSSDSYFNYGYTF	TGTGCCAGCAGCTCCGACAGCTACTTTAACTATGGCTACACCTTC
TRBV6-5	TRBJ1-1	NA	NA	CASSYSGGSNTEAFF	TGTGCCAGCAGTTACTCGGGAGGGAGTAACACTGAAGCTTTCTTT
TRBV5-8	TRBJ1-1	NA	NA	CATGVAMNTEAFF	TGTGCCACGGGGGTAGCTATGAACACTGAAGCTTTCTTT
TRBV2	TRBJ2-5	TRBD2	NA	CASHSGSETQYF	TGTGCCAGCCATAGCGGGAGTGAGACCCAGTACTTC
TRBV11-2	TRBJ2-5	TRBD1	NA	CASSLTQDRGQETQYF	TGTGCCAGCAGCTTAACTCAAGACAGGGGTCAAGAGACCCAGTACTTC
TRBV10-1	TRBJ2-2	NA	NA	CASSETFGELFF	TGCGCCAGCAGTGAGACTTTCGGGGAGCTGTTTTTT
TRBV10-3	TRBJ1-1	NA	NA	CAISAGAQGTEAFF	TGTGCCATCAGTGCAGGGGCGCAAGGCACTGAAGCTTTCTTT
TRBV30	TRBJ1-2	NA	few	CAWNRGQPNGYTF	TGTGCCTGGAACCGTGGGCAGCCAAATGGCTACACCTTC
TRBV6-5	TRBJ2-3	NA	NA	CASRTLSTDTQYF	TGTGCCAGCAGGACACTTAGCACAGATACGCAGTATTTT
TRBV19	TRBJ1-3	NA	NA	CASSISFWPGNTIYF	TGTGCCAGTAGTATTTCCTTTTGGCCTGGAAACACCATATATTTT
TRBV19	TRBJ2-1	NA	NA	CASSIAPVNEQFF	TGTGCCAGTAGTATAGCCCCCGTTAATGAGCAGTTCTTC
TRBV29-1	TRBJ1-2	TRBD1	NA	CSVSPGQGAEDYGYTF	TGCAGCGTTTCACCGGGACAGGGGGCAGAAGACTATGGCTACACCTTC
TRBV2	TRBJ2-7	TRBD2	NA	CASSGGLAGEEQYF	TGTGCCAGCAGTGGGGGACTAGCGGGAGAAGAGCAGTACTTC
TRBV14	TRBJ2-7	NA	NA	CASSPKQRVPYEQYF	TGTGCCAGCAGCCCCAAACAGCGGGTCCCTTACGAGCAGTACTTC
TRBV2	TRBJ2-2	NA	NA	CASRRVGGGELFF	TGTGCCAGCAGGCGGGTAGGAGGCGGGGAGCTGTTTTTT
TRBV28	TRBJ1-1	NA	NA	CASSFVGDPNTEAFF	TGTGCCAGCAGTTTTGTTGGAGACCCAAACACTGAAGCTTTCTTT
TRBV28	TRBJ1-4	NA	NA	CASSEDSPEKLFF	TGTGCCAGCAGCGAGGACAGTCCTGAAAAACTGTTTTTT
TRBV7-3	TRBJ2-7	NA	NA	CASSLLGGGSYEQYF	TGTGCCAGCAGCTTATTGGGAGGTGGGTCCTACGAGCAGTACTTC
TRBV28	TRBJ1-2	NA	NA	CASSPPQTNYGYTF	TGTGCCAGCAGTCCCCCCCAGACTAACTATGGCTACACCTTC
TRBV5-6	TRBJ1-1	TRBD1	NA	CASSFDREGAEAFF	TGTGCCAGCAGTTTTGACAGGGAAGGGGCTGAAGCTTTCTTT
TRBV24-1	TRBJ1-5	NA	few	CATSDGGLNQPQHF	TGTGCCACCAGTGATGGAGGCCTCAATCAGCCCCAGCATTTT
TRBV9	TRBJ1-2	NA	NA	CASSLAPGASGGYTF	TGTGCCAGCAGCCTAGCCCCAGGGGCTTCGGGCGGCTACACCTTC
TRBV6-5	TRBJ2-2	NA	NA	CASSYYRVNGELFF	TGTGCCAGCAGTTATTACAGGGTGAATGGGGAGCTGTTTTTT
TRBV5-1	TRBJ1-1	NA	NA	CASSLYSGPNTEAFF	TGCGCCAGCAGCTTGTATTCAGGGCCGAACACTGAAGCTTTCTTT
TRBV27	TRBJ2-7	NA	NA	CASSLSGDYEQYF	TGTGCCAGCAGTTTATCAGGGGACTACGAGCAGTACTTC
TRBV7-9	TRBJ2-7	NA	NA	CASSLAFFHYSSYEQYF	TGTGCCAGCAGCTTAGCGTTTTTTCATTACTCCTCCTACGAGCAGTACTTC
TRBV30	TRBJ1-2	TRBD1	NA	CAWSGGTGDGYTF	TGTGCCTGGAGTGGCGGGACAGGGGATGGCTACACCTTC
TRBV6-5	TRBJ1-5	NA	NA	CASSRTEGMNQPQHF	TGTGCCAGCAGTAGGACAGAGGGTATGAATCAGCCCCAGCATTTT
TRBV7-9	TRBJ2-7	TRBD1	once	CASSTGTGNEQYF	TGTGCCAGCAGCACGGGGACAGGGAACGAGCAGTACTTC
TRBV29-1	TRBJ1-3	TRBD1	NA	CSASTGTVTGNTIYF	TGCAGCGCGTCCACCGGGACAGTAACTGGAAACACCATATATTTT
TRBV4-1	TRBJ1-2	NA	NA	CASSQDYSPLGYTF	TGCGCCAGCAGCCAAGATTACAGCCCTTTAGGCTACACCTTC
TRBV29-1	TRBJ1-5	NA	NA	CSVGGGNQPQHF	TGCAGCGTTGGGGGAGGTAATCAGCCCCAGCATTTT
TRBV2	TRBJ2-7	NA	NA	CASSEGGWGPFEQYF	TGTGCCAGCAGTGAAGGGGGTTGGGGGCCCTTCGAGCAGTACTTC
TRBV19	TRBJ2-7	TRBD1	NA	CASNRGGEQYF	TGTGCCAGTAACAGGGGCGGGGAGCAGTACTTC
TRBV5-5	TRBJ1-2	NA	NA	CASSLSTRGVYGYTF	TGTGCCAGCAGCTTGTCTACCCGGGGTGTCTATGGCTACACCTTC
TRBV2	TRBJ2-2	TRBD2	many	CASSGRGRNTGELFF	TGTGCCAGCAGCGGGAGGGGGAGGAACACCGGGGAGCTGTTTTTT
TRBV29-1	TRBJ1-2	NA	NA	CSVRVSGPNYGYTF	TGCAGCGTTAGAGTTTCAGGCCCTAACTATGGCTACACCTTC
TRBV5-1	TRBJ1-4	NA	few	CASSNGEGTGEKLFF	TGCGCCAGCAGCAATGGGGAGGGAACAGGTGAAAAACTGTTTTTT
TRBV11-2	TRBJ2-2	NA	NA	CASSYPIRRVGELFF	TGTGCCAGCAGCTATCCGATAAGGAGGGTCGGGGAGCTGTTTTTT
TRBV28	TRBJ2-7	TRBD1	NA	CASSLPSGTGHSYEQYF	TGTGCCAGCAGTTTGCCATCCGGGACAGGGCATAGCTACGAGCAGTACTTC
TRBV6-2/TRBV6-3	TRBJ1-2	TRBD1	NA	CASSYSTGARGYTF	TGTGCCAGCAGTTACTCGACAGGGGCAAGGGGCTACACCTTC
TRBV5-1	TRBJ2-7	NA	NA	CASSSVGSNEQYF	TGCGCCAGCAGCTCCGTGGGCTCAAACGAGCAGTACTTC
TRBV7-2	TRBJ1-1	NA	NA	CATQPPTGLMNTEAFF	TGTGCCACCCAGCCTCCTACAGGGCTCATGAACACTGAAGCTTTCTTT
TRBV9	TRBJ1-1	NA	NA	CASSVHTATEAFF	TGTGCCAGCAGCGTCCACACAGCCACTGAAGCTTTCTTT
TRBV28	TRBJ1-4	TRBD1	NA	CASSKPGTGHEKLFF	TGTGCCAGCAGTAAACCCGGGACAGGGCACGAAAAACTGTTTTTT
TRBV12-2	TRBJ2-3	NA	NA	CASRPRQGATDTQYF	TGTGCAAGTCGCCCTCGACAGGGGGCCACAGATACGCAGTATTTT
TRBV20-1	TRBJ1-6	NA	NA	CSASAPGISPLHF	TGCAGTGCTAGTGCCCCAGGGATCTCACCCCTCCACTTT
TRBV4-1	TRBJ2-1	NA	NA	CASSQEVGDEQFF	TGCGCCAGCAGCCAGGAGGTTGGGGATGAGCAGTTCTTC
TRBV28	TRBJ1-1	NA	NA	CASSLGPGAAEAFF	TGTGCCAGCAGTTTAGGACCAGGGGCTGCGGAAGCTTTCTTT
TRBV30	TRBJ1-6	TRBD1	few	CAWSAYRGSGNSPLHF	TGTGCCTGGAGTGCTTACAGGGGCTCGGGTAATTCACCCCTCCACTTT
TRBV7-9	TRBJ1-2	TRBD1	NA	CASSRTGQGDWGYTF	TGTGCCAGCAGCCGAACGGGACAGGGGGACTGGGGCTACACCTTC
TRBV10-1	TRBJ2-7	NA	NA	CASSEHTGSMDEQYF	TGCGCCAGCAGTGAGCACACAGGGAGTATGGACGAGCAGTACTTC